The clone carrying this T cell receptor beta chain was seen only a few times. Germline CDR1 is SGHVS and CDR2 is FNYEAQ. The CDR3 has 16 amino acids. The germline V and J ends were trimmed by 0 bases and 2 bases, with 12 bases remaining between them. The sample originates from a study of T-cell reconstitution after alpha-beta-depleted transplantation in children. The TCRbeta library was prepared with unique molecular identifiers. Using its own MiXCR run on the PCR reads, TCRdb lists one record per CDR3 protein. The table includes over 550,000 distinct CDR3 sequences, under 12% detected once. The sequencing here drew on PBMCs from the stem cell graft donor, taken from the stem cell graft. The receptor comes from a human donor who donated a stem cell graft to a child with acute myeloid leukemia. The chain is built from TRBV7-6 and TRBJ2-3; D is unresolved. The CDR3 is CASSLATRLSTDTQYF. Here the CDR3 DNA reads TGTGCCAGCAGCTTAGCAACACGACTTTCCACAGATACGCAGTATTTT.